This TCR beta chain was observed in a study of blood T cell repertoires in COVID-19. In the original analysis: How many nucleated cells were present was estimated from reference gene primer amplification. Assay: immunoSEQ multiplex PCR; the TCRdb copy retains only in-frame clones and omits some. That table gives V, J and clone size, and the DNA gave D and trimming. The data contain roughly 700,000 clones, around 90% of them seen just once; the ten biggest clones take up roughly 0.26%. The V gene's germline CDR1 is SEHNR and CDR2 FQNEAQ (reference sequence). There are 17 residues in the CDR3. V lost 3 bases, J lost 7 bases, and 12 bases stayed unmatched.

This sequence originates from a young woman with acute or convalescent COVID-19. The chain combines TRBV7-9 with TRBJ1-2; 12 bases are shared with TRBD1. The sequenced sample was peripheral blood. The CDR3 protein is CASSFRGTGGSPGGYTF. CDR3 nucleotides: TGTGCCAGCAGCTTCCGCGGGACAGGGGGCTCCCCGGGTGGCTACACCTTC.